The subject of this entry is one T cell receptor (beta chain). Here immunoSEQ multiplex PCR was the method, and the copy in TCRdb shows in-frame clones only, minus some. The sample consists of around 99,000 clones, 79% of them appearing once. This sample was included in a study of blood T cell repertoires in COVID-19. Study-wide background: COVID-19 samples from acute and convalescent phases originated in the United States, Italy and Spain.

Sequencing was performed on peripheral blood. This sequence originates from a woman of 80 years or more with active or convalescent COVID-19.

CDR3 sequence reads: CATSRDLASGSYQETQYF. DNA of the CDR3: TGTGCCACCAGCAGAGATCTGGCTAGCGGGAGCTATCAAGAGACCCAGTACTTC. V usage is TRBV15 and J usage is TRBJ2-5, with 10 bases aligning to TRBD2. V gave up 0 bases and J gave up 2 bases; unmatched junction bases: 9. The CDR3 covers 18 residues. Germline V gene lookup returns CDR1 LNHNV and CDR2 YYDKDF (reference sequence).